This record concerns one T cell receptor beta chain sequence. Source study methods: The authors estimated nucleated cell counts from reference gene primer amplification. Assay: immunoSEQ multiplex PCR; the TCRdb copy retains only in-frame clones and omits some. Clonal size and the V and J genes are those of that table, whereas D and trimming came from the DNA. Of roughly 60,000 clones detected, approximately 80% appear once; the ten largest clones hold 5.6%. This entry belongs to a study of blood T cell repertoires in COVID-19. The overall study: Material from acute and convalescent COVID-19 was sourced from the United States, Italy and Spain. From T cells, B-cell-depleted T cells, or PBMCs came the material, which was cDNA or gDNA.

The sample was peripheral blood. The receptor's source is a woman aged 60 to 75 with acute or convalescent COVID-19.

CDR3 sequence reads: CASSDRTGAGNTIYF. The CDR3 DNA is TGTGCCAGCAGTGATAGGACAGGGGCTGGAAACACCATATATTTT. The V call is TRBV2, the J call TRBJ1-3; 9 bases fit TRBD1. From germline, CDR1 is SNHLY and CDR2 FYNNEI. V trimming: 3 bases; J trimming: 2 bases; junction bases outside the gene matches: 2. CDR3 length: 15 amino acids.